The 20 T cell receptor beta chains below all came from one sample that was sequenced in a study of blood T cell repertoires in COVID-19. The method was immunoSEQ multiplex PCR; TCRdb's version includes in-frame clones alone and lacks a portion of them. The repertoire holds 25,000 to 30,000 clones, with approximately 71% as singletons. Sequencing was carried out using peripheral blood. These receptors were obtained from a human donor in a cohort sampled during active COVID-19.

CDR3 bases: TGTGCCAGCAGTTTAGGAGGTCATCATAATTCACCCCTCCACTTT. Its protein product is CASSLGGHHNSPLHF. The chain recombines TRBV27 with TRBJ1-6; D is unresolved. V dropped 2 bases and J dropped 5 bases, with 10 bases sitting between them. Germline-derived CDR1 and CDR2 are MNHEY and SMNVEV (reference sequence). CDR3 length equals 15 residues.

V is TRBV27 and J is TRBJ2-7; D gene uncertain. Looked up from germline, CDR1 is MNHEY and CDR2 is SMNVEV (reference sequence). The length of the CDR3 is 12 residues. V was clipped by 2 bases and J by 3 bases, with 5 bases between them. This CDR3 reads CASSLMRYEQYF. CDR3 nucleotides: TGTGCCAGCAGTTTAATGCGCTACGAGCAGTACTTC.

In DNA, the CDR3 is TGTGCCAGCAGCTCCTCCTCGGAGGGCACTGAAGCTTTCTTT. This translates into CASSSSSEGTEAFF. The chain uses TRBV7-3 and TRBJ1-1, with no clear D. V shed 4 bases and J shed 4 bases, with 13 bases lying between them. This CDR3 region has 14 residues. Looked up from germline, CDR1 is SGHTA and CDR2 is FQGTGA.

The V gene is TRBV11-2, the J gene TRBJ1-5; 11 nucleotides match TRBD1. The CDR3 totals 16 residues. The V gene's germline CDR1 is SGHAT and CDR2 FQNNGV. V gave up 1 base and J gave up 4 bases; unmatched junction bases: 3. The CDR3 spells CASSLGDRGYNQPQHF. The CDR3 nucleotides read TGTGCCAGCAGCTTAGGGGACAGGGGGTATAATCAGCCCCAGCATTTT.

CDR3 protein: CASSLPSLGRGETQYF. The CDR3 DNA reads TGTGCCAGCAGCCTACCCTCCCTAGGCAGGGGAGAGACCCAGTACTTC. V usage is TRBV3-1 (or the pseudogene TRBV3-2) and J usage is TRBJ2-5; D is possibly TRBD1 (6 bases). Trimming took off 4 bases at V and 4 bases at J, with 19 bases between the two ends. This CDR3 region has 16 residues. Looked up from germline, CDR1 is LGHDT and CDR2 is YNNKEL (reference sequence).

This clone showed up many times. The chain is built from TRBV24-1 and TRBJ2-3; 13 bases line up with TRBD2. The trim removed 3 bases at V and 6 bases at J, leaving 8 bases unmatched. The germline V gene has CDR1 KGHDR and CDR2 SFDVKD. The CDR3 loop spans 17 amino acids. The DNA for the CDR3 is TGTGCCACCAGTGATCCGCTCGGACTAGCGGGAGCCGATACGCAGTATTTT. Its protein is CATSDPLGLAGADTQYF.

The rearrangement links TRBV7-7 to TRBJ2-2; D possibly corresponds to TRBD2 (6 bases). The CDR3 spans 15 residues. V lost 1 base to trimming and J lost 1 base, with 7 bases between them. Germline V lookup: CDR1 SSHAT, CDR2 FNYEAQ (reference sequence). CDR3 in DNA: TGTGCCAGCAGCTTAGGGGACTTGAACACCGGGGAGCTGTTTTTT. Its translation: CASSLGDLNTGELFF.

The chain recombines TRBV2 with TRBJ2-7; 7 nucleotides line up with TRBD1. CDR1 is SNHLY and CDR2 is FYNNEI in the germline V gene. V gave up 7 bases and J gave up 7 bases; unmatched junction bases: 10. The CDR3 runs 13 residues. The CDR3 is CASTGTETLEQYF. CDR3 DNA sequence: TGTGCCAGCACAGGGACAGAGACTTTGGAGCAGTACTTC.

This chain uses TRBV6-6 with TRBJ2-5; the D gene is possibly TRBD2 (7 bases). The germline V gene encodes CDR1 MNHNY and CDR2 SVGAGI (reference sequence). Deletions cut 7 bases from V and 0 bases from J, with 15 bases between. The CDR3 runs 15 residues. The CDR3 nucleotides are TGTGCCAGCACCCCGGGGGGCGGGCACCAAGAGACCCAGTACTTC. Translated, it gives CASTPGGGHQETQYF.

The chain uses TRBV7-8 and TRBJ2-1; tentative D call: TRBD1 (5 bases). Germline CDR1 reads SGHVS; CDR2 reads FQNEAQ. This CDR3 is built from 15 residues. V shed 1 base and J shed 4 bases, with 11 bases lying between them. The CDR3 here is CASSLEGLQYNEQFF. The CDR3 bases are TGTGCCAGCAGCTTAGAGGGGCTCCAGTACAATGAGCAGTTCTTC.

The chain joins TRBV4-1 to TRBJ2-1, with no clear D. Germline V gives CDR1 MGHRA, CDR2 YSYEKL. Trimming shortened V by 2 bases and J by 3 bases, and 14 bases separated the two germline ends. This CDR3 region has 16 residues. CDR3 sequence reads: CASSQTSRIGYNEQFF. CDR3 DNA: TGCGCCAGCAGCCAAACTTCCAGGATCGGCTACAATGAGCAGTTCTTC.

The chain recombines TRBV9 with TRBJ2-1; TRBD2 is a possible D gene (6 bases). This CDR3 has 15 residues. In germline, CDR1 is SGDLS, CDR2 YYNGEE. V was clipped by 3 bases and J by 8 bases, with 18 bases between them. CDR3: CASSARLGAWDEQFF. In DNA, the CDR3 is TGTGCCAGCAGCGCTCGACTAGGGGCGTGGGATGAGCAGTTCTTC.

By share, this clone counts as medium-sized. The chain links TRBV5-6 to TRBJ1-1; TRBD1 might be the D (5 bases). This CDR3 has 16 residues. CDR1 is SGHDT, CDR2 YYEEEE, per germline. Trimming removed 6 bases from V and 3 bases from J, with 21 bases in between. DNA of the CDR3: TGTGCCAGCACCACGGCGGTTCTCGTAGGGGACACTGAAGCTTTCTTT. Translation gives CASTTAVLVGDTEAFF. Variable domain in full (rest from reference TRBV5-6 and TRBJ1-1): DAGVTQSPTHLIKTRGQQVTLRCSPKSGHDTVSWYQQALGQGPQFIFQYYEEEERQRGNFPDRFSGHQFPNYSSELNVNALLLGDSALYLCASTTAVLVGDTEAFFGQGTRLTVV.

This clone was picked up one time. The chain uses TRBV2 and TRBJ1-1, with D possibly matching TRBD1 (6 bases). Germline assignment: CDR1 SNHLY and CDR2 FYNNEI. The CDR3 is made up of 12 amino acids. The V end was cut by 8 bases, the J end by 6 bases, with 13 bases between. CDR3 protein: CASGPQGPEAFF. The CDR3 DNA is TGTGCCAGCGGTCCACAGGGCCCTGAAGCTTTCTTT.

The chain has TRBV6-5 and TRBJ2-5; no clear D gene. Trimming removed 6 bases from V and 5 bases from J, with 13 bases in between. This CDR3 contains 13 residues. Germline V gives CDR1 MNHEY, CDR2 SVGAGI. CDR3 residues: CASSPGVGETQYF. The CDR3 DNA reads as TGTGCCAGCAGCCCCGGAGTTGGGGAGACCCAGTACTTC.

The CDR3 DNA follows: TGTGCCACCAGCATGACTAGATCACAGCACACTGAAGCTTTCTTT. It yields the protein CATSMTRSQHTEAFF. V is TRBV15 and J is TRBJ1-1; D unclear. V lost 4 bases and J 3 bases, leaving 15 bases between the germline ends. The CDR3 covers 15 residues. The germline V gene has CDR1 LNHNV and CDR2 YYDKDF (reference sequence).

The rearrangement links TRBV2 to TRBJ2-1, with D perhaps TRBD2 (7 bases). Trimming took off 4 bases at V and 0 bases at J, with 13 bases between the two ends. The germline gives CDR1 SNHLY, CDR2 FYNNEI. CDR3 size: 16 residues. CDR3 sequence: CASSGRGRSSYNEQFF. The CDR3 region has the DNA TGTGCCAGCAGTGGGCGGGGGCGGAGCTCCTACAATGAGCAGTTCTTC. The full variable domain, with the rest looked up from reference TRBV2 and TRBJ2-1, is EPEVTQTPSHQVTQMGQEVILRCVPISNHLYFYWYRQILGQKVEFLVSFYNNEISEKSEIFDDQFSVERPDGSNFTLKIRSTKLEDSAMYFCASSGRGRSSYNEQFFGPGTRLTVL.

The genes are TRBV7-3 and TRBJ2-1; D gene unclear. Germline loops: CDR1 SGHTA, CDR2 FQGTGA. There are 12 residues in the CDR3. V was shortened by 5 bases and J by 10 bases, with 12 bases between the two germline ends. As DNA, the CDR3 is TGTGCCAGCAGCCCCCTAGGCTTAGAGCAGTTCTTC. This codes for CASSPLGLEQFF. Supplemented by reference TRBV7-3 and TRBJ2-1, the full variable domain reads GAGVSQTPSNKVTEKGKYVELRCDPISGHTALYWYRQSLGQGPEFLIYFQGTGAADDSGLPNDRFFAVRPEGSVSTLKIQRTERGDSAVYLCASSPLGLEQFFGPGTRLTVL.

This clone has more than one count but fewer than ten. The chain has TRBV7-2 and TRBJ2-1; the match to TRBD2 covers 16 bases. V dropped 5 bases and J dropped 4; count of bases not matched to a gene: 5. The CDR3 loop spans 17 amino acids. Germline V lookup: CDR1 SGHTA, CDR2 FQGNSA. The CDR3 DNA is TGTGCCAGCAGCCCGGGACTAGCGGGAGGGTTTTACAATGAGCAGTTCTTC. Amino acids: CASSPGLAGGFYNEQFF.

The rearrangement joins TRBV7-3 to TRBJ1-1; TRBD1 aligns across 8 bases. With 5 bases clipped from V and 1 base from J, the junction kept 3 bases outside the gene matches. The germline CDR1 and CDR2 sequences are SGHTA and FQGTGA. This CDR3 is 14 amino acids long. The CDR3 loop reads CASSRTGKNTEAFF. The CDR3 DNA reads TGTGCCAGCAGCCGGACAGGGAAGAACACTGAAGCTTTCTTT.